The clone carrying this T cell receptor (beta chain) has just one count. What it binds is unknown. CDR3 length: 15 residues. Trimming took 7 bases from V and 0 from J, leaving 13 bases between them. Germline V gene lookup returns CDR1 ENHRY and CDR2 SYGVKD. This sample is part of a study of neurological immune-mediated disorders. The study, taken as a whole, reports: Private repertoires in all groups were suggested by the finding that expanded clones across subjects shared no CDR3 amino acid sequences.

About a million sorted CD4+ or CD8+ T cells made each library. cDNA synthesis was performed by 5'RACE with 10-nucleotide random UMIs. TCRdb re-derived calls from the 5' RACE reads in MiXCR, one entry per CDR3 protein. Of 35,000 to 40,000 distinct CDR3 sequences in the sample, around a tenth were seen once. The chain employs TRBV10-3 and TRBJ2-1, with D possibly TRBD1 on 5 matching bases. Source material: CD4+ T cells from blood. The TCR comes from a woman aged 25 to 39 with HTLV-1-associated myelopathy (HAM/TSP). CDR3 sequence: CAINPGQSSYNEQFF. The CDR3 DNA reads TGTGCCATCAACCCAGGGCAGAGCTCCTACAATGAGCAGTTCTTC.